This T cell receptor (beta chain) emerged from a study of blood T cell repertoires in COVID-19. Repertoires were generated with immunoSEQ multiplex PCR, while TCRdb's copy carries only in-frame clones and drops some. This table holds 70,000 or so clones, around 80% found once. CDR3 length equals 15 residues. The junction had 12 bases not matched to a gene; V was cut back by 7 bases and J by 5 bases. Germline values: CDR1 SGHTS, CDR2 YDEGEE. This clonotype originated in a man between 45 and 60 years old with COVID-19, enrolled during active disease. Material: peripheral blood. V usage is TRBV5-8 and J usage is TRBJ2-5, with 9 bases identical to TRBD1. The CDR3 DNA reads TGTGCCAGCGGACGCGGGGACAGGGTCGTCGAGACCCAGTACTTC. It is translated as CASGRGDRVVETQYF.